These 26 T cell receptor beta chains originate from one sample sequenced in a study of blood T cells in healthy people across ages (dated by TCRdb to 2015 to 2017). The protocol used for the library was 5' RACE. Data came from an Illumina HiSeq 2500. A second PCR of roughly 6 to 12 cycles was run with a J-beta primer mix and a sample-barcoded 5' primer. The raw public data were reprocessed by TCRdb itself: fastp quality trimming at Q25, MiXCR clonotype calling, in-frame beta chains only. Rows merge per CDR3 protein into single entries with the most common DNA and genes. The sample records approximately 1,100,000 distinct CDR3 sequences, more than 35% of which are singletons. The ten most abundant clones make up approximately 17% of the sample. What was sequenced was blood. The receptor source for this set is an older woman in good health.

The J gene is TRBJ2-3, the V gene TRBV5-6; D ambiguous. CDR1 is SGHDT, CDR2 YYEEEE, per germline. The V gene lost 0 bases and the J gene lost 0 bases, with 8 bases spanning the gap. This CDR3 is built from 15 residues. CDR3: CASSLAHSSTDTQYF. The CDR3, as DNA: TGTGCCAGCAGCTTGGCCCATTCTAGCACAGATACGCAGTATTTT. Combining the CDR3 with reference TRBV5-6 and TRBJ2-3 gives the whole variable domain DAGVTQSPTHLIKTRGQQVTLRCSPKSGHDTVSWYQQALGQGPQFIFQYYEEEERQRGNFPDRFSGHQFPNYSSELNVNALLLGDSALYLCASSLAHSSTDTQYFGPGTRLTVL.

The J gene is TRBJ1-6, the V gene TRBV9, with TRBD1 as a possible D gene (6 bases). The V gene lost 1 base and the J gene lost 1 base, with 9 bases spanning the gap. Germline V gene data show CDR1 as SGDLS and CDR2 as YYNGEE. The CDR3 extends over 16 amino acids. The CDR3 here is CASSVSDRSYNSPLHF. CDR3 nucleotides: TGTGCCAGCAGCGTAAGCGACAGGTCCTATAATTCACCCCTCCACTTT.

The chain is built from TRBV27 and TRBJ2-5, with a possible D match to TRBD1 (6 bases). The V end was cut by 7 bases, the J end by 1 base, with 13 bases between. Germline CDR1 reads MNHEY; CDR2 reads SMNVEV (reference sequence). The CDR3 has 14 residues. The CDR3 here is CASKGDGGQETQYF. CDR3 in DNA: TGTGCCAGCAAGGGGGATGGGGGCCAAGAGACCCAGTACTTC.

This clonotype came up once. Germline and junction disagree at one end, which may indicate a read error. This rearrangement joins TRBV12-3 or TRBV12-4 to TRBJ2-5; 8 nucleotides align to TRBD1. CDR3 length: 14 residues. In nucleotides, the CDR3 is TGTGCCAGCAGTCGGACAGGGTACCAAGCGACCCAGTACTTC. It codes for CASSRTGYQATQYF.

The V gene is TRBV2, the J gene TRBJ1-1; no firm D call. Per the germline V gene, CDR1 is SNHLY and CDR2 is FYNNEI. V lost 1 base and J 0 bases, leaving 6 bases between the germline ends. There are 14 residues in the CDR3. The CDR3 loop is CASSEEHMNTEAFF. The DNA for the CDR3 is TGTGCCAGCAGTGAAGAACATATGAACACTGAAGCTTTCTTT.

There are a few counts of this clonotype. This chain uses TRBV12-3 or TRBV12-4 with TRBJ1-6; TRBD1 matches at 7 bases. This CDR3 region has 15 residues. Trimming cost V 8 bases and J 1 base; bases outside gene matches: 5. The CDR3 loop reads CASQQGSSYNSPLHF. CDR3 nucleotide sequence: TGTGCCAGCCAACAGGGGAGTTCCTATAATTCACCCCTCCACTTT.

This clonotype turned up a few times. The chain carries TRBV2 and TRBJ2-3; the match to TRBD2 covers 11 bases. This CDR3 has 16 amino acids. Germline CDR1 is SNHLY and CDR2 is FYNNEI. V trimming: 1 base; J trimming: 8 bases; junction bases outside the gene matches: 8. The CDR3 loop is CASSEEASGRLGTQYF. CDR3 nucleotides: TGTGCCAGCAGTGAAGAGGCTAGCGGGAGGCTGGGTACGCAGTATTTT.

The rearrangement uses TRBV18 and TRBJ2-7; D might be TRBD1 (6 bases). The CDR3 is 15 residues long. Germline CDR1 reads KGHSH; CDR2 reads LQKENI. Trimming shortened V by 1 base and J by 2 bases, and 12 bases separated the two germline ends. CDR3 in amino acids: CASSPQQGPTYEQYF. DNA for the CDR3: TGTGCCAGCTCACCACAACAGGGACCCACCTACGAGCAGTACTTC.

This clonotype occurred a few times. V usage is TRBV6-5 and J usage is TRBJ2-6; perhaps D is TRBD1 or TRBD2 (5 bases each). This CDR3 is 17 amino acids long. The V and J ends lost 2 bases and 3 bases respectively, with 14 bases between them. Germline values: CDR1 MNHEY, CDR2 SVGAGI. The CDR3 here is CASSYGSVGVGANVLTF. The CDR3 nucleotides read TGTGCCAGCAGTTACGGGTCGGTGGGGGTTGGGGCCAACGTCCTGACTTTC.

The chain joins TRBV20-1 to TRBJ2-7, with 8 bases lining up with TRBD1. Trimming removed 6 bases from V and 4 bases from J; junction bases left unmatched: 5. The germline CDR1 and CDR2 sequences are DFQATT and SNEGSKA (reference sequence). There are 12 residues in the CDR3. The CDR3 loop is CSAEGQEYEQYF. CDR3 DNA: TGCAGTGCCGAGGGACAGGAATACGAGCAGTACTTC.

The V gene is TRBV28, the J gene TRBJ2-1; possibly TRBD1 for D (5 bases). The CDR3 contains 15 residues. Looked up from germline, CDR1 is MDHEN and CDR2 is SYDVKM. Trimming removed 6 bases at V and 3 bases at J, with 15 bases between. The CDR3 sequence is CASRGSDTHYNEQFF. CDR3 nucleotide sequence: TGTGCCAGCAGGGGATCGGACACCCACTACAATGAGCAGTTCTTC. Supplemented by reference TRBV28 and TRBJ2-1, the full variable domain reads DVKVTQSSRYLVKRTGEKVFLECVQDMDHENMFWYRQDPGLGLRLIYFSYDVKMKEKGDIPEGYSVSREKKERFSLILESASTNQTSMYLCASRGSDTHYNEQFFGPGTRLTVL.

The chain has TRBV7-2 and TRBJ2-1; no definite D call. Germline V lookup: CDR1 SGHTA, CDR2 FQGNSA. The CDR3 totals 14 residues. V lost 4 bases and J lost 8, with 15 bases in between. CDR3: CASSSLVTGHEQFF. In DNA form, the CDR3 reads TGTGCCAGCAGCTCCCTAGTAACTGGGCATGAGCAGTTCTTC.

This chain uses TRBV5-1 with TRBJ2-1; 10 bases agree with TRBD1. The germline V gene has CDR1 SGHRS and CDR2 YFSETQ. The CDR3 extends over 15 amino acids. The ends lost 7 bases at V and 2 bases at J; junction bases unmatched: 6. The CDR3 reads CASRQGAPTYNEQFF. The CDR3 nucleotides are TGCGCCAGCCGACAGGGGGCGCCTACCTACAATGAGCAGTTCTTC.

V and J are TRBV15 and TRBJ2-7, with 8 nucleotides matching TRBD1. Germline-derived CDR1 and CDR2 are LNHNV and YYDKDF (reference sequence). CDR3 length: 16 residues. Trimming took 5 bases from V and 6 from J; bases not matched to a gene: 15. CDR3 DNA sequence: TGTGCCACCAGCGCCTACCAAGACCCGGGGACAGGCGAGCAGTACTTC. Encoded protein: CATSAYQDPGTGEQYF. The whole variable domain, remainder taken from reference TRBV15 and TRBJ2-7, is DAMVIQNPRYQVTQFGKPVTLSCSQTLNHNVMYWYQQKSSQAPKLLFHYYDKDFNNEADTPDNFQSRRPNTSFCFLDIRSPGLGDTAMYLCATSAYQDPGTGEQYFGPGTRLTVT.

This clonotype was counted only a few times. The V call is TRBV29-1, the J call TRBJ2-7, with 8 bases identical to TRBD1. Germline V gene lookup returns CDR1 SQVTM and CDR2 ANQGSEA. V was pared by 5 bases and J by 4 bases, with 4 bases of the junction left unmatched. The CDR3 length is 12 residues. CDR3 nucleotide sequence: TGCAGCGTTCGCGGACAGGGATACGAGCAGTACTTC. It codes for CSVRGQGYEQYF.

This clonotype was recorded only once. The chain joins TRBV20-1 to TRBJ2-1, with TRBD2 matching over 13 bases. CDR1 is DFQATT and CDR2 is SNEGSKA in the germline V gene (reference sequence). V gave up 7 bases and J gave up 4 bases; unmatched junction bases: 13. The CDR3 covers 17 residues. This CDR3 reads CSVPASGLAGEYNEQFF. Here the CDR3 DNA reads TGCAGTGTCCCCGCCAGCGGACTAGCGGGGGAATACAATGAGCAGTTCTTC.

This rearrangement joins TRBV5-6 to TRBJ2-3; D uncertain. This CDR3 is built from 16 residues. Looked up from germline, CDR1 is SGHDT and CDR2 is YYEEEE. V gave up 1 base and J gave up 2 bases, with 14 bases separating them. The CDR3 spells CASSLLSGLYTDTQYF. For the CDR3, the DNA is TGTGCCAGCAGCTTGCTGTCCGGTCTTTACACAGATACGCAGTATTTT.

This clonotype occurred a few times. V and J are TRBV5-6 and TRBJ1-2; 7 bases fit TRBD1. J gave up 4 bases and V 4 bases, and 7 bases lay outside the gene matches. There are 14 residues in the CDR3. CDR1 SGHDT and CDR2 YYEEEE come from the germline V gene. As DNA, the CDR3 is TGTGCCAGCAGCCCGCCGGGACAGCCCTATGGCTACACCTTC. This encodes CASSPPGQPYGYTF.

This rearrangement joins TRBV4-1 to TRBJ2-7; D gene uncertain. The CDR3 runs to 16 residues. Trimming left V 1 base short and J 9 bases short, with 22 bases between. The germline V gene has CDR1 MGHRA and CDR2 YSYEKL. DNA for the CDR3: TGCGCCAGCAGCCAAGTGGCCTCCTCCTCCTGTGTAGCGCAGTACTTC. Its translation is CASSQVASSSCVAQYF.

The J gene is TRBJ1-2, the V gene TRBV20-1; 7 bases fit TRBD1. This CDR3 is 15 amino acids long. V was clipped by 5 bases and J by 3 bases; unmatched bases: 12. Germline CDR1 and CDR2: DFQATT and SNEGSKA (reference sequence). For the CDR3, the DNA is TGCAGTGCTCGCCGTCGACAGGGCTACGACTATGGCTACACCTTC. Translating it yields CSARRRQGYDYGYTF.

CDR3 loop: CSVEASGTPYNEQFF. The CDR3 DNA reads TGCAGCGTTGAGGCTAGCGGGACACCCTACAATGAGCAGTTCTTC. The chain links TRBV29-1 to TRBJ2-1; 9 bases agree with TRBD2. V lost 3 bases, J lost 2 bases, and 5 bases stayed unmatched. The CDR3 is 15 residues long. CDR1 and CDR2 from the germline V gene are SQVTM and ANQGSEA.

The V gene is TRBV20-1, the J gene TRBJ2-7, with D tentatively TRBD2 (6 bases). This CDR3 is 15 amino acids long. The germline gives CDR1 DFQATT, CDR2 SNEGSKA (reference sequence). The germline V and J ends were trimmed by 0 bases and 7 bases, with 19 bases remaining between them. The CDR3 loop is CSAREFSGAGNEQYF. DNA of the CDR3: TGCAGTGCTAGAGAATTTAGCGGCGCTGGGAATGAGCAGTACTTC.

Of note for this clonotype: The junction differs from germline at one of its ends, possibly a read error. CDR3 amino acids: CAGSYGRAVTGGKYEQYF. The CDR3 DNA follows: TGTGCCGGCAGTTACGGCCGAGCGGTGACGGGAGGCAAATACGAGCAGTACTTC. V usage is TRBV6-5 and J usage is TRBJ2-4; 7 bases align to TRBD2. The DNA end lines up better with TRBJ2-7; the J call may be wrong. This CDR3 spans 18 amino acids. CDR1 is MNHEY and CDR2 is SVGAGI in the germline V gene.

At least ten counts were recorded for this clonotype. CDR3 residues: CASSSGLAVQETQYF. In DNA, the CDR3 is TGCGCCAGCAGTTCGGGACTAGCGGTTCAAGAGACCCAGTACTTC. This chain connects TRBV5-1 to TRBJ2-5; 11 bases align to TRBD2. Germline V CDR1 and CDR2: SGHRS, YFSETQ. This CDR3 region has 15 residues. J gave up 2 bases and V 5 bases, and 5 bases lay outside the gene matches.

This clonotype was recorded a few times. The V call is TRBV29-1, the J call TRBJ2-7; D unresolved. Trimming removed 7 bases at V and 2 bases at J, with 15 bases between. CDR3 length equals 13 residues. The V gene's germline CDR1 is SQVTM and CDR2 ANQGSEA. CDR3 region: CSARDSGTYEQYF. The CDR3, as DNA: TGCAGCGCTAGGGATTCTGGGACCTACGAGCAGTACTTC.

The chain's CDR3 is CASSEDRVDQPQHF. The CDR3 DNA reads TGTGCCAGCAGTGAAGACAGGGTTGATCAGCCCCAGCATTTT. The V call is TRBV6-1, the J call TRBJ1-5; possibly TRBD1 for D (6 bases). V shed 1 base and J shed 5 bases, with 9 bases lying between them. The length of the CDR3 is 14 residues. Germline V gene sequence: CDR1 MNHNS, CDR2 SASEGT.